These 17 T cell receptor beta chains were sequenced from one sample in a study of blood T cell repertoires in COVID-19. The data were produced by immunoSEQ multiplex PCR, yet TCRdb's version contains in-frame clones alone and is incomplete. The sample shows about 210,000 clones, approximately 83% of them seen only once. The sequenced sample was PBMCs or T cells enriched from blood (not recorded which). The origin of the receptors is a woman aged 40 to 50 with acute COVID-19.

The rearrangement uses TRBV4-1 and TRBJ1-5, with unresolved D. This CDR3 is built from 15 residues. CDR1 and CDR2 (germline): MGHRA, YSYEKL. Trimming took off 1 base at V and 0 bases at J, with 7 bases between the two ends. This CDR3 is CASSQAADSNQPQHF. CDR3 sequence (DNA): TGCGCCAGCAGCCAAGCCGCAGATAGCAATCAGCCCCAGCATTTT.

The V gene is TRBV7-2, the J gene TRBJ2-1, with 12 bases that match TRBD2. The CDR3 loop spans 18 amino acids. CDR1 is SGHTA and CDR2 is FQGNSA in the germline V gene. Trimming cost V 6 bases and J 7 bases; bases outside gene matches: 16. The CDR3 region has the DNA TGTGCCAGCAGACACCGCCTAGCGGGAGGGCCTATGAAGAATGAGCAGTTCTTC. It translates to CASRHRLAGGPMKNEQFF.

This rearrangement joins TRBV18 to TRBJ1-1; possibly TRBD1 for D (5 bases). Germline V lookup: CDR1 KGHSH, CDR2 LQKENI. The CDR3 covers 13 residues. The germline V and J ends were trimmed by 5 bases and 3 bases, with 10 bases remaining between them. As DNA, the CDR3 is TGTGCCAGCTCATCAGGGTCCGACACTGAAGCTTTCTTT. Protein: CASSSGSDTEAFF.

The chain couples TRBV10-1 to TRBJ2-3; the match to TRBD1 covers 7 bases. Germline V gives CDR1 WNHNN, CDR2 SYGVQD (reference sequence). This CDR3 comprises 13 residues. V gave up 4 bases and J gave up 4 bases; unmatched junction bases: 2. CDR3 region: CASSGTGPDTQYF. The DNA for the CDR3 is TGCGCCAGCAGTGGGACAGGCCCAGATACGCAGTATTTT.

In DNA, the CDR3 is TGCGCCAGCGTTCTAGGTCTAGCGGGGTACAATGAGCAGTTCTTC. Amino acids: CASVLGLAGYNEQFF. The chain couples TRBV5-1 to TRBJ2-1; 9 nucleotides align to TRBD2. Per germline, CDR1 SGHRS and CDR2 YFSETQ. The CDR3 is made up of 15 amino acids. Trimming removed 7 bases from V and 4 bases from J; junction bases left unmatched: 9.

The chain recombines TRBV6-5 with TRBJ1-2; 7 nucleotides match TRBD1. The length of the CDR3 is 14 residues. Germline V gene data show CDR1 as MNHEY and CDR2 as SVGAGI. The V and J ends lost 7 bases and 4 bases, in that order; junction bases with no gene match: 9. The CDR3 spells CASNERGDSYGYTF. For the CDR3, the DNA is TGTGCCAGCAACGAGAGGGGGGACAGCTATGGCTACACCTTC.

The chain recombines TRBV28 with TRBJ1-2; TRBD1 agrees at 7 bases. Trimming at V came to 3 bases and at J to 4 bases, leaving 5 bases not matched to a gene. There are 14 residues in the CDR3. Per the germline V gene, CDR1 is MDHEN and CDR2 is SYDVKM. The DNA of the CDR3 is TGTGCCAGCAGTTTGGGGACAGTCATCTATGGCTACACCTTC. It translates to CASSLGTVIYGYTF.

The V gene is TRBV19, the J gene TRBJ2-2, with D possibly being TRBD2 (5 bases). In germline, CDR1 is LNHDA, CDR2 SQIVND (reference sequence). The ends were cut back, 6 bases at V and 1 base at J, with 9 bases in the middle. The CDR3 length is 14 residues. The CDR3 loop reads CASRLEGNTGELFF. The CDR3 DNA is TGTGCCAGTAGGCTCGAGGGGAACACCGGGGAGCTGTTTTTT.

The rearrangement joins TRBV28 to TRBJ1-6; TRBD1 matches 7 bases. Per the germline V gene, CDR1 is MDHEN and CDR2 is SYDVKM. This CDR3 is built from 15 residues. The J segment lost 8 bases and the V segment lost 6 bases, leaving 10 bases of the junction unmatched. CDR3 sequence: CASRGRQGVDSPLHF. In DNA, the CDR3 is TGTGCCAGCAGGGGAAGACAGGGAGTTGATTCACCCCTCCACTTT.

V usage is TRBV6-2 or TRBV6-3 and J usage is TRBJ1-6; a possible D gene is TRBD1 (5 bases). Trimming left V 6 bases short and J 0 bases short, with 18 bases between. This CDR3 is 18 amino acids long. CDR1 is MNHEY, CDR2 SVGEGT, per germline. The DNA of the CDR3 is TGTGCCAGCAGCCCCGGACAAAGGACCAGCTCCTATAATTCACCCCTCCACTTT. It encodes CASSPGQRTSSYNSPLHF.

This clone turned up a few times. The V and J genes are TRBV28 and TRBJ1-1, with 7 bases that match TRBD1. The junction had 3 bases not matched to a gene; V was cut back by 5 bases and J by 0 bases. Germline V CDR1 and CDR2: MDHEN, SYDVKM. CDR3 length: 14 residues. As DNA, the CDR3 is TGTGCCAGCAGTCAGGGGACAGTGAACACTGAAGCTTTCTTT. As protein: CASSQGTVNTEAFF.

This clone was observed a single time. The chain uses TRBV7-3 and TRBJ2-1; 11 bases agree with TRBD1. V dropped 5 bases and J dropped 0; count of bases not matched to a gene: 6. Germline values: CDR1 SGHTA, CDR2 FQGTGA. This CDR3 is 17 amino acids long. CDR3 coding DNA: TGTGCCAGCAGCCCCTGGGGACAGGGGGTCTCCTACAATGAGCAGTTCTTC. Residues: CASSPWGQGVSYNEQFF.

The chain joins TRBV5-6 to TRBJ2-1, with a possible D match to TRBD1 (6 bases). V lost 0 bases to trimming and J lost 5 bases, with 9 bases between them. The CDR3 runs to 14 residues. Germline V gene lookup returns CDR1 SGHDT and CDR2 YYEEEE. CDR3 sequence: CASSLGRGHNEQFF. The CDR3, as DNA: TGTGCCAGCAGCTTGGGCAGGGGACACAATGAGCAGTTCTTC.

The chain joins TRBV6-5 to TRBJ2-6; D is perhaps TRBD2 (7 bases). V shed 6 bases and J shed 0 bases, with 9 bases lying between them. The germline V gene has CDR1 MNHEY and CDR2 SVGAGI. The CDR3 is made up of 15 amino acids. CDR3 bases: TGTGCCAGCAGGAGGGGGGGCTCTGGGGCCAACGTCCTGACTTTC. Translation gives CASRRGGSGANVLTF.

This clone was detected a few times. The chain links TRBV28 to TRBJ2-7; TRBD2 aligns across 8 bases. The CDR3 extends over 16 amino acids. Germline V CDR1 and CDR2: MDHEN, SYDVKM. V lost 4 bases, J lost 0 bases, and 8 bases stayed unmatched. CDR3 bases: TGTGCCAGCAGTTCCCCGACTAGCGTCAGCTCCTACGAGCAGTACTTC. Its protein product is CASSSPTSVSSYEQYF. Complete variable domain (other parts from reference TRBV28 and TRBJ2-7): DVKVTQSSRYLVKRTGEKVFLECVQDMDHENMFWYRQDPGLGLRLIYFSYDVKMKEKGDIPEGYSVSREKKERFSLILESASTNQTSMYLCASSSPTSVSSYEQYFGPGTRLTVT.

The chain is built from TRBV2 and TRBJ2-5, with TRBD1 matching over 9 bases. CDR1 SNHLY and CDR2 FYNNEI come from the germline V gene. CDR3 length equals 15 residues. The V segment lost 6 bases and the J segment 4 bases; nucleotides outside the gene matches: 9. CDR3 in amino acids: CASRARQGERETQYF. In nucleotides, the CDR3 is TGTGCCAGCAGGGCAAGACAGGGGGAGAGAGAGACCCAGTACTTC.

The V call is TRBV2, the J call TRBJ1-5; D perhaps matches TRBD1 (6 bases). V was clipped by 6 bases and J by 10 bases, with 16 bases between them. CDR3 length equals 13 residues. Per the germline V gene, CDR1 is SNHLY and CDR2 is FYNNEI. The CDR3 loop reads CASRPRGGEPQHF. The DNA of the CDR3 is TGTGCCAGCAGACCCAGAGGGGGTGAACCCCAGCATTTT.